Below, 9 T cell receptor beta chains from the same sample are listed, as sequenced in a study of T cell responses to AZD1222 COVID-19 vaccine. The method was immunoSEQ multiplex PCR; TCRdb's version includes in-frame clones alone and lacks a portion of them. The sample includes about 170,000 clones, around 90% of them seen just once. Sequenced here: peripheral blood, sampled on day 0 of AZD1222 vaccination. The receptors were gathered from an adult in good health.

The chain carries TRBV16 and TRBJ1-1, with D unclear. V lost 4 bases and J 0 bases, leaving 9 bases between the germline ends. The CDR3 extends over 14 amino acids. Germline values: CDR1 KGHSY, CDR2 FQNENV. The DNA of the CDR3 is TGTGCCAGCAGCCCACGAGGATTGAACACTGAAGCTTTCTTT. It encodes CASSPRGLNTEAFF.

This sequence joins TRBV5-1 and TRBJ1-2; 10 bases align to TRBD1. Germline V gene data show CDR1 as SGHRS and CDR2 as YFSETQ. Trimming removed 1 base from V and 4 bases from J; junction bases left unmatched: 7. There are 16 residues in the CDR3. CDR3 sequence: CASSLTGQGGTYGYTF. In DNA form, the CDR3 reads TGCGCCAGCAGCTTGACAGGACAGGGGGGGACCTATGGCTACACCTTC. Combining the CDR3 with reference TRBV5-1 and TRBJ1-2 gives the whole variable domain KAGVTQTPRYLIKTRGQQVTLSCSPISGHRSVSWYQQTPGQGLQFLFEYFSETQRNKGNFPGRFSGRQFSNSRSEMNVSTLELGDSALYLCASSLTGQGGTYGYTFGSGTRLTVV.

V is TRBV2 and J is TRBJ1-3; 9 bases match TRBD1. Germline CDR1 and CDR2: SNHLY and FYNNEI. CDR3 length: 15 amino acids. V shed 8 bases, J shed 5 bases, and the junction held 10 bases outside the gene matches. The CDR3 nucleotides are TGTGCCAGCGGCTTGGGACAGGGAGTAAGAAACACCATATATTTT. Protein: CASGLGQGVRNTIYF.

This clone was observed once. The V and J genes are TRBV28 and TRBJ1-1, with 9 positions matching TRBD1. The junction had 5 bases not matched to a gene; V was cut back by 7 bases and J by 2 bases. This CDR3 comprises 14 residues. Germline CDR1 is MDHEN and CDR2 is SYDVKM. The CDR3 coding sequence is TGTGCCAGCAACAACAGGGGGCTCAACACTGAAGCTTTCTTT. Protein sequence: CASNNRGLNTEAFF.

With regard to this clone: This same CDR3 is encoded by further DNA sequences in the sample. This rearrangement joins TRBV5-1 to TRBJ1-1; no definite D call. CDR1 and CDR2 from the germline V gene are SGHRS and YFSETQ. V was pared by 0 bases and J by 0 bases, with 3 bases between. The CDR3 has 13 residues. The CDR3: CASSLGLNTEAFF. The CDR3 DNA sequence: TGCGCCAGCAGCTTGGGACTGAACACTGAAGCTTTCTTT.

The V call is TRBV6-5, the J call TRBJ1-1, with unresolved D. This CDR3 is built from 13 residues. CDR1 MNHEY and CDR2 SVGAGI come from the germline V gene. Trimming took off 0 bases at V and 6 bases at J, with 8 bases between the two ends. CDR3 sequence reads: CASSYSWKAEAFF. The CDR3 DNA reads as TGTGCCAGCAGTTACTCTTGGAAAGCTGAAGCTTTCTTT.

The J gene is TRBJ1-2, the V gene TRBV5-5, with 7 bases fitting TRBD1. The trim removed 3 bases at V and 4 bases at J, leaving 3 bases unmatched. The CDR3 spans 13 residues. Germline assignment: CDR1 SGHKS and CDR2 YYEKEE (reference sequence). Here the CDR3 DNA reads TGTGCCAGCAGCTGGGACAGCCGCTATGGCTACACCTTC. Amino acids: CASSWDSRYGYTF.

This chain uses TRBV27 with TRBJ1-4, with a tentative D call TRBD1 (6 bases). V was cut by 6 bases and J by 3 bases, with 11 bases left in between. In germline, CDR1 is MNHEY, CDR2 SMNVEV (reference sequence). This CDR3 region has 14 residues. CDR3 loop: CASRPQGPNEKLFF. The DNA of the CDR3 is TGTGCCAGCAGACCACAGGGACCTAATGAAAAACTGTTTTTT.

The rearrangement links TRBV20-1 to TRBJ2-7, with 7 positions matching TRBD2. From germline, CDR1 is DFQATT and CDR2 SNEGSKA (reference sequence). CDR3 length: 11 amino acids. With V trimmed by 7 bases and J by 6 bases, 6 bases remained unmatched. DNA of the CDR3: TGCAGTGGACTAGCTTGGCGCGAGCAGTACTTC. Translated, it gives CSGLAWREQYF.